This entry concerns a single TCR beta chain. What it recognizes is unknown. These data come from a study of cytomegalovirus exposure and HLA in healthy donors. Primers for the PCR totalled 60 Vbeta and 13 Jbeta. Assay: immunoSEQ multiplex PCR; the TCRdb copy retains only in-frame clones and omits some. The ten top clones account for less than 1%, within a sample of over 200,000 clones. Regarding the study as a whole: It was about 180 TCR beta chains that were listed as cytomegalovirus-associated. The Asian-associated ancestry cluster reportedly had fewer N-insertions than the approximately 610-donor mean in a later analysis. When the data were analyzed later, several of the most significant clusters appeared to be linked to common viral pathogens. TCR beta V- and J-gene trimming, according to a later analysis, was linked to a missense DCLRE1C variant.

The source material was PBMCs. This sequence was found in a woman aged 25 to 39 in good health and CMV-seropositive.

DNA of the CDR3: TGTGCCATCACGGCGACCGGGGGCGGGGAGCTGTTTTTT. Translating gives CAITATGGGELFF. The rearrangement joins TRBV10-3 to TRBJ2-2; TRBD2 is a possible D gene (6 bases). With 7 bases removed from V and 7 bases from J, the gap between germline ends came to 13 bases. This CDR3 region has 13 residues. CDR1 is ENHRY and CDR2 is SYGVKD in the germline V gene.